This TCR beta chain derives from a study of blood T cell repertoires in COVID-19. Looking at the study overall: Collection of acute and convalescent COVID-19 samples took place in the United States, Italy and Spain. PBMCs, B-cell-depleted T cells, or T cells provided the cDNA or gDNA that made up the material.

This CDR3 has 16 amino acids. Germline V gene sequence: CDR1 LNHDA, CDR2 SQIVND (reference sequence). V was pared by 1 base and J by 1 base, with 13 bases between. Authors' methods: Estimation of nucleated cell counts relied on the amplification of reference gene primers. Sequencing was performed with immunoSEQ multiplex PCR; in TCRdb, only in-frame clones are kept and a portion is missing. V and J calls and clone size come straight from that table; D and trimming were deduced from the DNA. The sample has 200,000 to 250,000 clones, around 81% seen once. This sequence originates from a woman in her 70s with acute or convalescent COVID-19. The rearrangement uses TRBV19 and TRBJ1-2; D may be TRBD1 (5 bases). The specimen sequenced was peripheral blood. CDR3 region: CASSIVGQGHNYGYTF. Written as DNA, the CDR3 is TGTGCCAGTAGTATAGTAGGGCAGGGCCATAACTATGGCTACACCTTC.